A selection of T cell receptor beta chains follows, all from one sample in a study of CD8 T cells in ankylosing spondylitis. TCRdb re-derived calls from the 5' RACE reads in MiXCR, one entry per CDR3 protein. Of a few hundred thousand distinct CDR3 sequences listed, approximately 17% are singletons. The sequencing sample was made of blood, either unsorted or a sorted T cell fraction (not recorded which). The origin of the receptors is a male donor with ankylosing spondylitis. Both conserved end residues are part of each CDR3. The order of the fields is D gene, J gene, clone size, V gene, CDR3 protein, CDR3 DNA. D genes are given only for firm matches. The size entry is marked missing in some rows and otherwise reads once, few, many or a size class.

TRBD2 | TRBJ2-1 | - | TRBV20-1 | CSPEWEAGGQSSYNEQFF | TGCAGCCCTGAGTGGGAAGCGGGGGGTCAAAGCTCCTACAATGAGCAGTTCTTC
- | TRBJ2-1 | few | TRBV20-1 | CSARISGRGAYNEQFF | TGCAGTGCTAGGATAAGTGGGCGGGGAGCCTACAATGAGCAGTTCTTC
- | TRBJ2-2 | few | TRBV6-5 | CASSYHGANTGELFF | TGTGCCAGCAGTTACCACGGGGCTAACACCGGGGAGCTGTTTTTT
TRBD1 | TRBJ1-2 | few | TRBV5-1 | CASSARQGADGYTF | TGCGCCAGCAGCGCCAGACAGGGGGCCGATGGCTACACCTTC
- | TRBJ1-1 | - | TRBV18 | CASSPEIVNTEAFF | TGTGCCAGCTCACCAGAGATAGTGAACACTGAAGCTTTCTTT
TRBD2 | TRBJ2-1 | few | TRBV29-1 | CSVEGLAGSIDEQFF | TGCAGCGTTGAAGGGCTAGCGGGGAGTATTGATGAGCAGTTCTTC
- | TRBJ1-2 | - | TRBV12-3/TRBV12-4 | CASSFNKNGYTF | TGTGCCAGCAGTTTTAACAAAAATGGCTACACCTTC
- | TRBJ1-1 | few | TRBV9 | CASSSTETNTEAFF | TGTGCCAGCAGCTCGACAGAAACCAACACTGAAGCTTTCTTT
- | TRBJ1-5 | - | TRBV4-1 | CASSSLVGDSNQPQHF | TGCGCCAGCAGCTCCCTCGTCGGGGATAGCAATCAGCCCCAGCATTTT
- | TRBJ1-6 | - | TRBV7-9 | CASSRVDGNSPLHF | TGTGCCAGCAGCCGGGTGGACGGAAATTCACCCCTCCACTTT
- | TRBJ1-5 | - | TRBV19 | CASSVARATNQPQHF | TGTGCCAGTAGTGTGGCAAGGGCCACCAATCAGCCCCAGCATTTT
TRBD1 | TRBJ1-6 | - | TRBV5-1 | CASSGGQGHSPLHF | TGCGCCAGCAGCGGGGGACAGGGCCATTCACCCCTCCACTTT
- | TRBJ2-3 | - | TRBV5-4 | CASRPSGTATDTQYF | TGTGCCAGCAGGCCGTCCGGGACCGCCACAGATACGCAGTATTTT
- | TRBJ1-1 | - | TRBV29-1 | CSVRDLGDDFF | TGCAGCGTACGGGACCTTGGGGACGATTTCTTT
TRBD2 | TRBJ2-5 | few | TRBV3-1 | CASSQGTSGMKGTQYF | TGTGCCAGCAGCCAAGGGACTAGCGGGATGAAGGGGACCCAGTACTTC
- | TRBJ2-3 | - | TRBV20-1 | CSARASSSTDTQYF | TGCAGTGCTAGAGCCAGTTCTAGCACAGATACGCAGTATTTT